Shown below are 31 T cell receptor beta chains from a single sample sequenced in a study of shared clonotypes between healthy human individuals. Produced via immunoSEQ multiplex PCR; TCRdb's table is partial and in-frame only. The sample has roughly 2.5 million clones; around 94% are singletons. Sample: naive CD4+ T cells sorted from blood. Subset given: CD45RA+ positively selected. The source of these receptors is a man between 18 and 35 years old in good health.

The chain links TRBV7-8 to TRBJ1-2, with 9 nucleotides matching TRBD1. The V gene's germline CDR1 is SGHVS and CDR2 FQNEAQ. V lost 6 bases to trimming and J lost 4 bases; unmatched junction nucleotides: 6. The CDR3 extends over 14 amino acids. CDR3 DNA sequence: TGTGCCAGCAGATTAACAGGGGGCGGCTATGGCTACACCTTC. This gives the protein CASRLTGGGYGYTF. Looking up the rest from reference TRBV7-8 and TRBJ1-2 gives the full variable domain: GAGVSQSPRYKVAKRGQDVALRCDPISGHVSLFWYQQALGQGPEFLTYFQNEAQLDKSGLPSDRFFAERPEGSVSTLKIQRTQQEDSAVYLCASRLTGGGYGYTFGSGTRLTVV.

V usage is TRBV2 and J usage is TRBJ2-5; 8 nucleotides agree with TRBD1. The CDR3 covers 13 residues. Germline-derived CDR1 and CDR2 are SNHLY and FYNNEI. With 8 bases clipped from V and 1 base from J, the junction kept 3 bases outside the gene matches. CDR3 protein: CASGTGSQETQYF. CDR3 nucleotide sequence: TGTGCCAGCGGGACAGGTAGCCAAGAGACCCAGTACTTC.

The chain couples TRBV2 to TRBJ2-3; 9 bases are shared with TRBD1. V shed 5 bases, J shed 6 bases, and the junction held 6 bases outside the gene matches. Per the germline V gene, CDR1 is SNHLY and CDR2 is FYNNEI. There are 14 residues in the CDR3. CDR3 nucleotides: TGTGCCAGCAGTCTATACAGGGGGCCGGATACGCAGTATTTT. Translating gives CASSLYRGPDTQYF.

The V and J genes are TRBV27 and TRBJ1-6; 8 nucleotides line up with TRBD1. The CDR3 runs to 14 residues. Germline assignment: CDR1 MNHEY and CDR2 SMNVEV (reference sequence). Losses at the gene ends were 3 bases for V and 10 bases for J; bases not matched to a gene: 5. The CDR3 spells CASSFGQGGSPLHF. CDR3 DNA: TGTGCCAGCAGTTTCGGACAGGGTGGATCACCCCTCCACTTT.

The V call is TRBV5-4, the J call TRBJ2-3; 13 nucleotides agree with TRBD2. In germline, CDR1 is SGHNT, CDR2 YYREEE (reference sequence). The CDR3 is 16 amino acids. The V gene end was trimmed by 4 bases and the J gene end by 7 bases; junction bases not matched to a gene: 9. The CDR3: CASSPGLAGEVNTQYF. The DNA of the CDR3 is TGTGCCAGCAGCCCCGGACTAGCGGGAGAAGTGAATACGCAGTATTTT.

This sequence joins TRBV5-1 and TRBJ2-1; D remains ambiguous. The CDR3 extends over 15 amino acids. Germline V gives CDR1 SGHRS, CDR2 YFSETQ. V gave up 4 bases and J gave up 4 bases, with 15 bases separating them. CDR3 nucleotide sequence: TGCGCCAGCAGCCCGTTGGACGGCAGTTACAATGAGCAGTTCTTC. Its translation is CASSPLDGSYNEQFF.

J is TRBJ2-7 and V is TRBV28; no reliable D call. The CDR3 length is 14 residues. Trimming stripped 4 bases from V and 5 bases from J, with 15 bases between. The germline CDR1 and CDR2 sequences are MDHEN and SYDVKM. In DNA form, the CDR3 reads TGTGCCAGCAGTTCCACCGGAGAAATCAACGAGCAGTACTTC. Protein: CASSSTGEINEQYF.

This chain joins TRBV7-9 and TRBJ1-2; 7 positions match TRBD1. This CDR3 comprises 14 residues. V lost 5 bases to trimming and J lost 6 bases; unmatched junction nucleotides: 9. Germline values: CDR1 SEHNR, CDR2 FQNEAQ (reference sequence). CDR3 coding DNA: TGTGCCAGCAGCCGGGACAGTAAGGGGCATGGCTACACCTTC. Its translation is CASSRDSKGHGYTF.

On this clone: The sample contains more than one DNA sequence encoding this CDR3. The V gene is TRBV5-1, the J gene TRBJ2-3; TRBD2 agrees at 9 bases. Germline-derived CDR1 and CDR2 are SGHRS and YFSETQ. The junction had 3 bases not matched to a gene; V was cut back by 0 bases and J by 4 bases. CDR3 length equals 15 residues. The CDR3: CASSLVAGGPDTQYF. The CDR3 bases are TGCGCCAGCAGCTTGGTGGCGGGGGGGCCAGATACGCAGTATTTT.

The rearrangement links TRBV7-2 to TRBJ2-3; 8 positions agree with TRBD2. The junction had 14 bases not matched to a gene; V was cut back by 5 bases and J by 4 bases. From germline, CDR1 is SGHTA and CDR2 FQGNSA. This CDR3 comprises 17 residues. The CDR3 bases are TGTGCCAGCAGCCCCCCGGGGACTAGGGGGGGGGCAGATACGCAGTATTTT. Translating gives CASSPPGTRGGADTQYF. Based on the CDR3 plus reference TRBV7-2 and TRBJ2-3, the full variable domain is GAGVSQSPSNKVTEKGKDVELRCDPISGHTALYWYRQSLGQGLEFLIYFQGNSAPDKSGLPSDRFSAERTGGSVSTLTIQRTQQEDSAVYLCASSPPGTRGGADTQYFGPGTRLTVL.

The V call is TRBV11-2, the J call TRBJ2-7; D tentatively fits TRBD1 or TRBD2 (6 bases each). The CDR3 runs to 15 residues. V lost 2 bases to trimming and J lost 0 bases, with 11 bases between them. Germline lookup yields CDR1 SGHAT and CDR2 FQNNGV. The CDR3, as DNA: TGTGCCAGCAGCTTAAGGGGGGCGGTCTCCTACGAGCAGTACTTC. Its translation: CASSLRGAVSYEQYF.

In this sample, this clone turned up once. The J gene is TRBJ1-1, the V gene TRBV29-1; 8 nucleotides align to TRBD1. The ends lost 7 bases at V and 4 bases at J; junction bases unmatched: 8. The CDR3 length is 13 residues. Germline V gene sequence: CDR1 SQVTM, CDR2 ANQGSEA. The CDR3 nucleotides are TGCAGCGCCCGGACAGGGCTGGGCACTGAAGCTTTCTTT. Translated: CSARTGLGTEAFF.

With respect to this clone: An end of the junction differs from the germline gene, which may be a read error. The genes are TRBV7-7 and TRBJ2-2, with D possibly TRBD2 on 7 matching bases. The V gene's germline CDR1 is SSHAT and CDR2 FNYEAQ (reference sequence). The CDR3 runs 16 residues. The CDR3 nucleotides are TGTGCTAGCAGCTCCATCGGGGGGCCCAACACCGGGGAGCTGTTTTTT. This gives the protein CASSSIGGPNTGELFF.

The CDR3 nucleotides are TGTGCCAGCAGCCACCGGGACAGACTTTACGAGCAGTACTTC. This gives the protein CASSHRDRLYEQYF. V and J are TRBV5-4 and TRBJ2-7; 7 bases fit TRBD1. V lost 4 bases and J lost 4; bases outside the gene matches: 8. This CDR3 comprises 14 residues. CDR1 and CDR2 from the germline V gene are SGHNT and YYREEE (reference sequence).

The chain recombines TRBV25-1 with TRBJ2-1, with 8 bases identical to TRBD1. This CDR3 is built from 15 residues. From germline, CDR1 is MGHDK and CDR2 SYGVNS. V lost 7 bases, J lost 7 bases, and 12 bases stayed unmatched. For the CDR3, the DNA is TGTGCCAGCAAAACTCCCGGGACAGGTCAGAATGAGCAGTTCTTC. It translates to CASKTPGTGQNEQFF.

This chain connects TRBV4-1 to TRBJ1-4; TRBD1 aligns across 7 bases. Germline CDR1 MGHRA, CDR2 YSYEKL. The CDR3 runs to 14 residues. The ends lost 2 bases at V and 6 bases at J; junction bases unmatched: 3. CDR3 protein: CASSQQGGDEKLFF. The CDR3 DNA is TGCGCCAGCAGCCAACAGGGGGGGGATGAAAAACTGTTTTTT.

The V call is TRBV30, the J call TRBJ1-5; D gene ambiguous. V was trimmed by 3 bases and J by 5 bases, leaving 17 bases between them. The length of the CDR3 is 15 residues. CDR1 is GTSNPN and CDR2 is SVGIG in the germline V gene (reference sequence). Here the CDR3 DNA reads TGTGCCTGGAGCCCCCCGTTTTTGAGGGATCAGCCCCAGCATTTT. It is translated as CAWSPPFLRDQPQHF. The whole variable domain, remainder taken from reference TRBV30 and TRBJ1-5, is SQTIHQWPATLVQPVGSPLSLECTVEGTSNPNLYWYRQAAGRGLQLLFYSVGIGQISSEVPQNLSASRPQDRQFILSSKKLLLSDSGFYLCAWSPPFLRDQPQHFGDGTRLSIL.

This chain uses TRBV5-4 with TRBJ2-1; D perhaps matches TRBD2 (6 bases). Trimming stripped 0 bases from V and 8 bases from J, with 15 bases between. The CDR3 length is 15 residues. CDR1 and CDR2 (germline): SGHNT, YYREEE (reference sequence). The CDR3 DNA reads as TGTGCCAGCAGCTTGGGACTAGAGATTATCGATGAGCAGTTCTTC. Translating gives CASSLGLEIIDEQFF. The full variable domain, with the rest looked up from reference TRBV5-4 and TRBJ2-1, is ETGVTQSPTHLIKTRGQQVTLRCSSQSGHNTVSWYQQALGQGPQFIFQYYREEENGRGNFPPRFSGLQFPNYSSELNVNALELDDSALYLCASSLGLEIIDEQFFGPGTRLTVL.

The V and J genes are TRBV11-3 and TRBJ2-3, with no clear D. Germline CDR1 reads SGHNT; CDR2 reads YENEEA. The CDR3 is made up of 17 amino acids. Trimming cost V 2 bases and J 1 base, with 16 bases left between them. The CDR3 is CASSLSTWADRTDTQYF. In nucleotides, the CDR3 is TGTGCCAGCAGCTTATCTACGTGGGCAGACCGCACAGATACGCAGTATTTT.

The chain employs TRBV7-2 and TRBJ2-1, with 9 nucleotides matching TRBD2. The CDR3 loop spans 16 amino acids. From germline, CDR1 is SGHTA and CDR2 FQGNSA. J lost 7 bases, V lost 5 bases, and 12 bases had no gene match. The DNA for the CDR3 is TGTGCCAGCAGCCCACTCCGGCTAGCGGGGAAGAATGAGCAGTTCTTC. The encoded protein is CASSPLRLAGKNEQFF. Using reference TRBV7-2 and TRBJ2-1 for the parts outside the CDR3, the full variable domain is GAGVSQSPSNKVTEKGKDVELRCDPISGHTALYWYRQSLGQGLEFLIYFQGNSAPDKSGLPSDRFSAERTGGSVSTLTIQRTQQEDSAVYLCASSPLRLAGKNEQFFGPGTRLTVL.

This chain uses TRBV2 with TRBJ1-4; 8 bases are a match to TRBD1. Germline lookup yields CDR1 SNHLY and CDR2 FYNNEI. V was clipped by 5 bases and J by 7 bases; unmatched bases: 9. The length of the CDR3 is 15 residues. Written as DNA, the CDR3 is TGTGCCAGCAGTCAACAACAGGGGGAGCGTGAAAAACTGTTTTTT. It codes for CASSQQQGEREKLFF.

The chain links TRBV29-1 to TRBJ2-7; D is unresolved. The CDR3 spans 13 residues. Germline V gene data show CDR1 as SQVTM and CDR2 as ANQGSEA. The V end lost 7 bases, the J end lost 2 bases, and 15 bases lay between the germline ends. The CDR3 DNA reads as TGCAGCGCCTTAACCGGGCTAGCCTACGAGCAGTACTTC. Protein product: CSALTGLAYEQYF.

The chain employs TRBV27 and TRBJ2-2, with 8 bases fitting TRBD1. Germline V gene data show CDR1 as MNHEY and CDR2 as SMNVEV (reference sequence). This CDR3 has 15 amino acids. The V gene end was trimmed by 3 bases and the J gene end by 6 bases; junction bases not matched to a gene: 6. CDR3 nucleotides: TGTGCCAGCAGTTTTCGACAGGGGTTGGCCGGGGAGCTGTTTTTT. This translates into CASSFRQGLAGELFF.

This chain connects TRBV14 to TRBJ2-3; 10 nucleotides line up with TRBD2. The CDR3 spans 16 residues. The trim removed 4 bases at V and 5 bases at J, leaving 9 bases unmatched. Germline V gene lookup returns CDR1 SGHDN and CDR2 FVKESK. CDR3 region: CASSRLLAGTEDTQYF. The CDR3 DNA reads TGTGCCAGCAGCCGATTACTAGCGGGAACGGAAGATACGCAGTATTTT.

This clone has only one observation. The chain combines TRBV27 with TRBJ2-5; no clear D. V was shortened by 2 bases and J by 2 bases, with 12 bases between the two germline ends. This CDR3 comprises 15 residues. The germline CDR1 and CDR2 sequences are MNHEY and SMNVEV (reference sequence). CDR3 loop: CASSLDESRQETQYF. The CDR3 region has the DNA TGTGCCAGCAGTTTAGATGAGTCACGACAAGAGACCCAGTACTTC.

The V gene is TRBV6-4, the J gene TRBJ2-7; D may be TRBD1 (5 bases). V shed 6 bases and J shed 3 bases, with 9 bases lying between them. The CDR3 is 12 residues long. The germline V gene has CDR1 MRHNA and CDR2 SNTAGT. The CDR3 protein is CASSEQDYEQYF. In DNA, the CDR3 is TGTGCCAGCAGCGAACAGGACTACGAGCAGTACTTC.

The chain is built from TRBV7-9 and TRBJ1-3, with no clear D. Germline loops: CDR1 SEHNR, CDR2 FQNEAQ (reference sequence). CDR3 length: 15 residues. V gave up 3 bases and J gave up 0 bases, with 9 bases separating them. As DNA, the CDR3 is TGTGCCAGCAGCTTCTCAGAGACCTCTGGAAACACCATATATTTT. Translation: CASSFSETSGNTIYF.

The chain couples TRBV2 to TRBJ2-2; 11 nucleotides line up with TRBD2. The CDR3 loop spans 16 amino acids. V gave up 5 bases and J gave up 2 bases; unmatched junction bases: 4. The germline gives CDR1 SNHLY, CDR2 FYNNEI. Here the CDR3 reads CASSKLAGVNTGELFF. The CDR3 DNA follows: TGTGCCAGCAGTAAACTAGCGGGAGTCAACACCGGGGAGCTGTTTTTT.

CDR3 in amino acids: CASHAVGVRMTF. The CDR3 DNA reads as TGTGCCAGCCACGCCGTCGGCGTCCGAATGACCTTC. The chain is built from TRBV2 and TRBJ1-2, with D unresolved. The germline gives CDR1 SNHLY, CDR2 FYNNEI. Trimming took 8 bases from V and 14 from J, leaving 21 bases between them. The CDR3 runs to 12 residues.

The chain combines TRBV10-3 with TRBJ2-5, with 7 bases fitting TRBD2. The CDR3 is 14 amino acids. The germline gives CDR1 ENHRY, CDR2 SYGVKD. Germline trimming cut 2 bases from V and 7 bases from J; bases unmatched to any gene: 7. CDR3 sequence (DNA): TGTGCCATCAGTGAGGGACTAGTCGAAGGGACCCAGTACTTC. It translates to CAISEGLVEGTQYF.

The rearrangement joins TRBV5-1 to TRBJ2-5, with 9 bases matching TRBD2. V trimming: 0 bases; J trimming: 0 bases; junction bases outside the gene matches: 3. Germline CDR1 reads SGHRS; CDR2 reads YFSETQ. This CDR3 comprises 16 residues. For the CDR3, the DNA is TGCGCCAGCAGCTTGGGGACTAGCGAGTACCAAGAGACCCAGTACTTC. Translated, it gives CASSLGTSEYQETQYF.